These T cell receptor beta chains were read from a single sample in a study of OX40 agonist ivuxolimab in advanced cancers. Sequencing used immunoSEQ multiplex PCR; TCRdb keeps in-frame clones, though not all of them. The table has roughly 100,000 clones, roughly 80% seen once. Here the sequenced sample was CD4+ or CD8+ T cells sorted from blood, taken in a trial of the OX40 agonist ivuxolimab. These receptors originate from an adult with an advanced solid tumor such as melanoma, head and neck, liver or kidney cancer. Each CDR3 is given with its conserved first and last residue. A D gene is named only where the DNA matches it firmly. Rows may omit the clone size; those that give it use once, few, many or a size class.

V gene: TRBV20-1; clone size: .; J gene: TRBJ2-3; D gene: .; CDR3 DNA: TGCAGTGCTAGAGGGGCGGTTCCGCAGTATTTT; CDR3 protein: CSARGAVPQYF
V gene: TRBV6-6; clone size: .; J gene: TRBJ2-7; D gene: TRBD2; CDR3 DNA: TGTGCCAGCAGCGCTATGGGACTAGCGGGGGCTCGCGAGCAGTACTTC; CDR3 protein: CASSAMGLAGAREQYF
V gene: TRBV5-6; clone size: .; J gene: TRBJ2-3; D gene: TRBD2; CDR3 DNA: TGTGCCAGCAGCTTGACCGGGACTAGCCCGGTTGGCGATACGCAGTATTTT; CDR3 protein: CASSLTGTSPVGDTQYF
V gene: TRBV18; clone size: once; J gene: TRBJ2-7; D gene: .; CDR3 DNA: TGTGCCAGCTCACCACCTGCGCAGTCCCCCTACGAGCAGTACTTC; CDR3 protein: CASSPPAQSPYEQYF
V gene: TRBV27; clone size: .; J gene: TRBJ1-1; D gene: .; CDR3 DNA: TGTGCCAGCAGTTTAAAGGGTAGGAACACTGAAGCTTTCTTT; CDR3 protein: CASSLKGRNTEAFF
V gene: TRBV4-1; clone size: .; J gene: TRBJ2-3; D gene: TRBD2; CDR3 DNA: TGCGCCAGCAGCCGTGAACGACTAGCGCTACGAACAGATACGCAGTATTTT; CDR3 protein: CASSRERLALRTDTQYF
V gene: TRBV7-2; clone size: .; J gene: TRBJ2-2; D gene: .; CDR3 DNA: TGTGCCAGCAGCGCGGACTGGGATGGCCGGGAGCTGTTTTTT; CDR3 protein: CASSADWDGRELFF
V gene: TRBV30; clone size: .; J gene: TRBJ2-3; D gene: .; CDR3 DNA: TGTGCCTGGAGTGTAAGGAACACAGATACGCAGTATTTT; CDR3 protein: CAWSVRNTDTQYF
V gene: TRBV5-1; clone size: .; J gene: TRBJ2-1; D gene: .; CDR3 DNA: TGCGCCAGCAGCTTGGACCTTGAGCAGTTCTTC; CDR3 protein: CASSLDLEQFF
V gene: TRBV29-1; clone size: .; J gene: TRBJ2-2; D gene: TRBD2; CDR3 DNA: TGCAGCGCCGGTGGCAGCGGGAGGGCCGCGAACACCGGGGAGCTGTTTTTT; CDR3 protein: CSAGGSGRAANTGELFF
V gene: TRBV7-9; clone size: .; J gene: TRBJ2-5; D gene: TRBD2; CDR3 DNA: TGTGCCAGCAGCCCCCTCCTAGCGGGAGGGCCAGGGGAGACCCAGTACTTC; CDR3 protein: CASSPLLAGGPGETQYF
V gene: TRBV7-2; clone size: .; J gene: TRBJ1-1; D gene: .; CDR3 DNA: TGTGCCAGCAGCTTAGAAAGGAACACTGAAGCTTTCTTT; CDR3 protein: CASSLERNTEAFF
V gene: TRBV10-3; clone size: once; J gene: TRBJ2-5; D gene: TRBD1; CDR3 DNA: TGTGCCATCAGTAGCGCCGGGACAGGGAGAGAGACCCAGTACTTC; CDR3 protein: CAISSAGTGRETQYF
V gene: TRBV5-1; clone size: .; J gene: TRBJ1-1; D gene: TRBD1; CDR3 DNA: TGCGCCAGCAGCTTGACTGGCAGGGGGTCTACTGAAGCTTTCTTT; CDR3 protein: CASSLTGRGSTEAFF
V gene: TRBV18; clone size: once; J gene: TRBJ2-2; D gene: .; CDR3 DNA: TGTGCCAGCTCACCACCGAGGGTCACCGGGGAGCTGTTTTTT; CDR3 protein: CASSPPRVTGELFF
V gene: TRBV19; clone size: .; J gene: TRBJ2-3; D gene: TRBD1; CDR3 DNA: TGTGCCAGTAGTAGAGGGACAGGAGCAAGCACAGATACGCAGTATTTT; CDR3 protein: CASSRGTGASTDTQYF
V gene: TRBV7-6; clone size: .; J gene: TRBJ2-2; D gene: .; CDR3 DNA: TGTGCCAGCTCTCCCACCCCCCAGGTGGCGTTGACCGGGGAGCTGTTTTTT; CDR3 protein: CASSPTPQVALTGELFF
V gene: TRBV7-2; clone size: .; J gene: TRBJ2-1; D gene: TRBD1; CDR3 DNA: TGTGCCAGCAGCTGGGACAGGGCGAACAATGAGCAGTTCTTC; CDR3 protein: CASSWDRANNEQFF
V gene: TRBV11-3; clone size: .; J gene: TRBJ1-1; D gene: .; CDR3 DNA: TGTGCCAGCAGCTTAGTAAAGGATACTGAAGCTTTCTTT; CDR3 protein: CASSLVKDTEAFF
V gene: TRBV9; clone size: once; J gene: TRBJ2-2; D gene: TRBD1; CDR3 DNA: TGTGCCAGCAGCACGACATTCCCGGGACAGGGCACCGGGGAGCTGTTTTTT; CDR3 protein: CASSTTFPGQGTGELFF
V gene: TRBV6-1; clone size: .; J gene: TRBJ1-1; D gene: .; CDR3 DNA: TGTGCCAGCAGTGAACTCTCTGCGATGGCTTTCTTT; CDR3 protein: CASSELSAMAFF
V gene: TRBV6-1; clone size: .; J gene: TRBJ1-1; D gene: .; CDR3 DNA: TGTGCCAGCAGGAGGGGGACGGCCCCGAACACTGAAGCTTTCTTT; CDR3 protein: CASRRGTAPNTEAFF
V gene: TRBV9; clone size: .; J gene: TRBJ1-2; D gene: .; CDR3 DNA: TGTGCCAGCAGCGTAGACCAGTCCTTTGGCTACACCTTC; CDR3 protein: CASSVDQSFGYTF
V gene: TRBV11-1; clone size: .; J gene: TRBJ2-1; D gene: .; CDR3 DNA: TGTGCCAGCAGCCCCCGACCGTCAGGGGAGCAGTTCTTC; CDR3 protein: CASSPRPSGEQFF
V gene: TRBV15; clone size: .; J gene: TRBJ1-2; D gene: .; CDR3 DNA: TGTGCCACCAGCAGGGGTCGGCAGGGCGGCTATGGCTACACCTTC; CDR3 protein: CATSRGRQGGYGYTF
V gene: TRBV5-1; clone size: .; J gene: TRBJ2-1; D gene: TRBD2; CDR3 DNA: TGCGCCAGCAGCTTGGTCCGGGCTAGCGGGCTCAATGAGCAGTTCTTC; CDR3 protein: CASSLVRASGLNEQFF
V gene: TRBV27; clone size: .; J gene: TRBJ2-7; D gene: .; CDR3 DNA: TGTGCCAGCAGTTTATCTTTTTCCTCCTACGAGCAGTACTTC; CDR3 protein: CASSLSFSSYEQYF
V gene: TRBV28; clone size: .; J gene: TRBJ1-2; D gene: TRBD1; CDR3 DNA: TGTGCCAGCAGTGTCTTCAGGGGGCAGGGCTACACCTTC; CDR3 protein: CASSVFRGQGYTF
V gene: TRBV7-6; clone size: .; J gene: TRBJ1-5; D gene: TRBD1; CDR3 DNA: TGTGCCAGCAGCGCCACAGGGGGCCATCAGCCCCAGCATTTT; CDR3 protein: CASSATGGHQPQHF
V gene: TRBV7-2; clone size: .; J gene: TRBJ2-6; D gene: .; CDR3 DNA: TGTGCCAGCGGCATCCCCTCTGGGGCCAACGTCCTGACTTTC; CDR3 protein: CASGIPSGANVLTF
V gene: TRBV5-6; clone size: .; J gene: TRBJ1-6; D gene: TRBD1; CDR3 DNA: TGTGCCAGCAGCTTCTTGGGACAGGGAAATTCACCCCTCCACTTT; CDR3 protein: CASSFLGQGNSPLHF
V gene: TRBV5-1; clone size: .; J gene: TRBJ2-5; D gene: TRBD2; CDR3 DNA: TGCGCCAGCAGCTTGGTAATAGCGGGACAAGAGACCCAGTACTTC; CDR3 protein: CASSLVIAGQETQYF
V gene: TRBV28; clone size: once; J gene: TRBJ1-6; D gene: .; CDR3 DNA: TGTGCCAGCAGTTTATTGTCTAGGGCCAACTATAATTCACCCCTCCACTTT; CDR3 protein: CASSLLSRANYNSPLHF
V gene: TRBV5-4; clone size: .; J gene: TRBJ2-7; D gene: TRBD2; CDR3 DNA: TGTGCCAGCAGCTCCCCCCTAGCGGGTTACGAGCAGTACTTC; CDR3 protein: CASSSPLAGYEQYF
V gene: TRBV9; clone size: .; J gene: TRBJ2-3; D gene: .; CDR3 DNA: TGTGCCAGCAGCGTAGCGGGGGCAATAACTAGCACAGATACGCAGTATTTT; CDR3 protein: CASSVAGAITSTDTQYF
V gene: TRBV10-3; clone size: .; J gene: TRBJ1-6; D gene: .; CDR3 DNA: TGTGCCATTGGGGACCGGGACAACCATAATTCACCCCTCCACTTT; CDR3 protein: CAIGDRDNHNSPLHF
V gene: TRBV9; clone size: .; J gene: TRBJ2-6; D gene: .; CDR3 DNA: TGTGCCAGCAGCGCACACAGCCGGACGGTTTGGGCCAACGTCCTGACTTTC; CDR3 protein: CASSAHSRTVWANVLTF
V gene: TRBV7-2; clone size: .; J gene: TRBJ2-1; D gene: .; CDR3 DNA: TGTGCCAGCAGCTTACCCCCCCGGTTGACTGGAAATGAGCAGTTCTTC; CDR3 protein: CASSLPPRLTGNEQFF
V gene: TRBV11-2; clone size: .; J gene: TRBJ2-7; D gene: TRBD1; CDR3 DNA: TGTGCCAGCAGCCTAGACAGGGGGCTGGCCGAGCAGTACTTC; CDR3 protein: CASSLDRGLAEQYF
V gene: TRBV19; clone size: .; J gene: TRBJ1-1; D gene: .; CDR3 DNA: TGTGCCAGTAGTATGACAAACACTGAAGCTTTCTTT; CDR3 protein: CASSMTNTEAFF
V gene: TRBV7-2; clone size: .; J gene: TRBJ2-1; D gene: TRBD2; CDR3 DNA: TGTGCCAGCAGCTTCAAACCCCGCTCTAGCGGGGGCTACAATGAGCAGTTCTTC; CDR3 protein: CASSFKPRSSGGYNEQFF
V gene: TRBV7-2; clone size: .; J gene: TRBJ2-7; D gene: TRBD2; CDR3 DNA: TGTGCCAGCAGCTTATCCCGGACTAGCGGATACGAGCAGTACTTC; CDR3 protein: CASSLSRTSGYEQYF
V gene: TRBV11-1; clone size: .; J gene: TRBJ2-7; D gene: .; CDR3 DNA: TGTGCCAGCAGCTCTGCTGACCGGGGGAGCTACGAGCAGTACTTC; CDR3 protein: CASSSADRGSYEQYF
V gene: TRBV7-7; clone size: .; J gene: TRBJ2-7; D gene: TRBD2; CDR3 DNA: TGTGCCAGCAGCGAGGGACTAAGCTACGAGCAGTACTTC; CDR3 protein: CASSEGLSYEQYF
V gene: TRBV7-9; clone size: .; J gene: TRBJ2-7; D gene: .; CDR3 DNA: TGTGCCAGCAGCTTGGACGCTTCCTACGAGCAGTACTTC; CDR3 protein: CASSLDASYEQYF
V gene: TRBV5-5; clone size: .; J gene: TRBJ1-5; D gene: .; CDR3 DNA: TGTGCCAGCAGCACGGGACTTCTTGATCAGCCCCAGCATTTT; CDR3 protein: CASSTGLLDQPQHF
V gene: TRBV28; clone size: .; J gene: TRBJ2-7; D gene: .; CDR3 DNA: TGTGCCAGCAGCCACCAGGGCGGGACGGGCCCCGAGCAGTACTTC; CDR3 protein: CASSHQGGTGPEQYF
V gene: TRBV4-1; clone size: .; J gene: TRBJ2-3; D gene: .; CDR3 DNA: TGCGCCAGCAGCCAAGACGAACAGAGAGGGTCAGATACGCAGTATTTT; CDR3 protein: CASSQDEQRGSDTQYF